This is a list of T cell receptor beta chains from one sample in a study of blood T cell repertoires in COVID-19. Clones were read by immunoSEQ multiplex PCR, and TCRdb kept only the in-frame ones, dropping some. The sample records 84,000 or so clones, around nine tenths being singletons. The sample was peripheral blood. The receptors were gathered from a man aged 55-75 years with acute or convalescent COVID-19. Both conserved end residues are part of each CDR3. D genes are given only for firm matches. The size of a clone is reported for some rows only, either as once, few or many, or as a class for expanded clones.

>TRBD1|.|TRBJ1-2|TRBV7-8
TGTGCCAGCAGCAAGGACAGGGTAGTTCGAGGCTACACCTTC
CASSKDRVVRGYTF
>TRBD2|.|TRBJ2-1|TRBV5-1
TGCGCCAGCAGCCTCCTAGCGGACAACAATGAGCAGTTCTTC
CASSLLADNNEQFF
>.|.|TRBJ1-5|TRBV30
TGTGCCTGGAGTCCAGGAACGAATCAGCCCCAGCATTTT
CAWSPGTNQPQHF
>.|.|TRBJ2-1|TRBV24-1
TGTGCCACCAGTGACCTTGGAGGGTTGGATGAGCAGTTCTTC
CATSDLGGLDEQFF
>.|.|TRBJ2-3|TRBV5-4
TGTGCCAGCAGCCCGGACTTGGGGGCTGATTACGATACGCAGTATTTT
CASSPDLGADYDTQYF
>TRBD1|.|TRBJ2-1|TRBV5-4
TGTGCCAGCAGGGCCGGGACAGGGGGAAGGGGCAATGAGCAGTTCTTC
CASRAGTGGRGNEQFF
>.|.|TRBJ2-1|TRBV7-2
TGTGCCAGCAGCCACGGGACAACCCTCAATGAGCAGTTCTTC
CASSHGTTLNEQFF
>TRBD2|once|TRBJ2-7|TRBV13
TGTGCCAGCAGCATTGGACTAGCGGGGGACTGGTTCCCAACCGAGCAGTACTTC
CASSIGLAGDWFPTEQYF
>TRBD1|.|TRBJ1-2|TRBV10-3
TGTGCCATCAGGGGGACAGGCGCTAACTATGGCTACACCTTC
CAIRGTGANYGYTF
>.|.|TRBJ1-5|TRBV6-6
TGTGCCAGCAGTTACGTTCAGGGAGGGCAGCCCCAGCATTTT
CASSYVQGGQPQHF
>.|few|TRBJ1-2|TRBV6-2/TRBV6-3
TGTGCCAGCAGTTACCAGTTCTCCTATGGCTACACCTTC
CASSYQFSYGYTF
>TRBD1|.|TRBJ2-7|TRBV7-8
TGTGCCAGCAGCTTATTGGGACAGGGGGCATACGAGCAGTACTTC
CASSLLGQGAYEQYF
>TRBD1|once|TRBJ1-2|TRBV30
TGTGCCTGGAGCCGACCGGGACAGCCGGGGGGGACTGGCTACACCTTC
CAWSRPGQPGGTGYTF
>.|.|TRBJ2-7|TRBV3-1/TRBV3-2
TGTGCCAGCAGCCAACTCCCGGGTCCCTACGAGCAGTACTTC
CASSQLPGPYEQYF
>TRBD2|.|TRBJ2-1|TRBV9
TGTGCCAGCAGCTCCGGGGGAGCGGGGGGGATTGAGCAGTTCTTC
CASSSGGAGGIEQFF
>TRBD2|.|TRBJ2-7|TRBV6-5
TGTGCCAGCAGTTACAGGCGGGGGGCCGACGAGCAGTACTTC
CASSYRRGADEQYF
>TRBD1|.|TRBJ2-7|TRBV27
TGTGCCAGCAGTTTAACCGGGACAGGTACCTACGAGCAGTACTTC
CASSLTGTGTYEQYF
>TRBD1|.|TRBJ1-4|TRBV7-2
TGTGCCAGCAGCCAAATTACAGGGGGGCAGGATGAAAAACTGTTTTTT
CASSQITGGQDEKLFF
>TRBD2|.|TRBJ2-2|TRBV7-2
TGTGCCAGCAGCTCCTGGACTAGCGCTACAGGGGAGCTGTTTTTT
CASSSWTSATGELFF
>.|.|TRBJ1-1|TRBV14
TGTGCCAGCCAGGGCGAGGTTGGCACTGAAGCTTTCTTT
CASQGEVGTEAFF
>.|.|TRBJ2-1|TRBV10-2
TGCGCCAGCAGTGAGGAAGGGGCGCTTGCCAATGAGCAGTTCTTC
CASSEEGALANEQFF
>TRBD2|.|TRBJ2-1|TRBV19
TGTGCCAGTAGTAGGACTAGCGGGGGTTACAATGAGCAGTTCTTC
CASSRTSGGYNEQFF
>TRBD1|.|TRBJ1-6|TRBV6-1
TGTGCCAGCAGTGATAGGGGACAGAGTAATTCACCCCTCCACTTT
CASSDRGQSNSPLHF
>TRBD1|.|TRBJ1-6|TRBV6-6
TGTGCCAGCAGCCCGGACAGGGGATTACGTTCACCCCTCCACTTT
CASSPDRGLRSPLHF
>.|.|TRBJ1-2|TRBV20-1
TGCAGTGCTAGTGGCGGGAACTATGGCTACACCTTC
CSASGGNYGYTF
>TRBD2|.|TRBJ2-3|TRBV14
TGTGCCAGCAGCTACCGAGCGGGGGGGGTAGATACGCAGTATTTT
CASSYRAGGVDTQYF
>.|.|TRBJ1-4|TRBV19
TGTGCCAGTAGTATAGGTTGGGGAGGTAATGAAAAACTGTTTTTT
CASSIGWGGNEKLFF
>.|.|TRBJ1-6|TRBV6-5
TGTGCCTCACGAGGGGGGGCAGAATTCACCCTCCACTTT
CASRGGAEFTLHF
>TRBD1|.|TRBJ2-7|TRBV12-5
TGTGCTAGTGGTTTGGGACAGGGCTACGAGCAGTACTTC
CASGLGQGYEQYF
>TRBD1|.|TRBJ1-2|TRBV11-1
TGTGCCAGCAGGGGGGGACAGAGAAATGGCTACACCTTC
CASRGGQRNGYTF
>TRBD1|.|TRBJ1-5|TRBV5-5
TGTGCCAGCAGCTACCAACAGGGGACTAGCAATCAGCCCCAGCATTTT
CASSYQQGTSNQPQHF
>.|.|TRBJ2-2|TRBV5-5
TGTGCCAGCAGCTTGCGGGGGGCTAACACCGGGGAGCTGTTTTTT
CASSLRGANTGELFF
>.|.|TRBJ2-3|TRBV5-1
TGCGCCAGCAGACTGTTGACAGAGAACACAGATACGCAGTATTTT
CASRLLTENTDTQYF
>.|once|TRBJ2-5|TRBV6-5
TGTGCCAGCAGTTCCCGAACAGGGCAAGAGACCCAGTACTTC
CASSSRTGQETQYF
>.|few|TRBJ1-6|TRBV6-1
TGTGCCAGCAGTGAAGCCGCATTAGGGGGCTCCTATAATTCACCCCTCCACTTT
CASSEAALGGSYNSPLHF
>TRBD2|.|TRBJ2-5|TRBV5-1
TGCGCCAGCAGCGCCGGACTAGCGGGGAGAGAGACCCAGTACTTC
CASSAGLAGRETQYF
>TRBD1|.|TRBJ2-7|TRBV19
TGTGCCAGTAGTACAGAAAGGGGACAGTACGAGCAGTACTTC
CASSTERGQYEQYF